This TCR beta chain was captured by sequencing in a study of blood T cells in healthy people across ages (dated by TCRdb to 2013 to 2016). For the wider study: In model experiments, roughly one uniquely barcoded TCR beta cDNA molecule per two T cells was captured by template switching. Donors were grouped into four age groups: young (average roughly 17 years), middle-aged (less than 40), aged (62) and long-lived (approximately 82). The study analyzed two additional independent replicas of 1 million unique cDNA reads from the same blood draw for two donors, one aged 18 to 29 and one aged 80 or older. Donors of different ages were randomly distributed across sequencing lanes to avoid experimental bias. The study measured age-related changes in TCR beta repertoire diversity using deep sequencing normalized with unique cDNA molecular identifiers.

Library construction relied on 5' RACE. Sequencing relied on an Illumina HiSeq 2500. A second PCR of roughly 7 to 11 cycles was performed with a sample-barcoded 5' primer and a J-beta primer mix. A unique molecular identifier was introduced onto each TCR beta cDNA molecule by a template-switch 5' adaptor carrying 12 random nucleotides. Each sample yielded at least 3 million CDR3-containing paired-end reads. All of the RNA was converted into first-strand cDNA using the Mint cDNA synthesis kit, with a TRBC-specific oligonucleotide serving as the primer. Following uracil-DNA glycosylase treatment, a first 18-cycle PCR with universal primers M1SS and BC2_uni_R was performed on all cDNA. In the authors' own workflow: Each sample was normalized by randomly selecting 1 million high-quality reads, each carrying a distinct molecular identifier. Reads sharing molecular identifiers were discarded rather than binned into consensus sequences. MiTCR, set to a Q25 quality threshold and the strictest error-elimination algorithm, was used for CDR3 identification, clonotype clustering and error correction. Lower-bound total TCR beta diversity was estimated with a nonparametric unseen species model using Euler transformation. Using fastp trimming at Q25 and MiXCR clonotype assembly, TCRdb reanalyzed the public sequencing data and kept in-frame beta chains. A single entry per CDR3 protein holds the most common genes and DNA from its merged rows. These V and J calls are TCRdb output, not the study's own analysis. In this sample the table shows 500,000 to 600,000 distinct CDR3 sequences, 27% of which occur a single time. Clones ranked in the top ten supply around 20% of the sample.

V is shortened by 0 bases, J by 3 bases, and the region joining them spans 11 bases. The cysteine opens and the phenylalanine closes a CDR3 of 15 amino acids. The retained sequence is limited to the CDR3, 45 bases, with the frame set at the first base. The germline V gene (reference sequence) gives CDR1 as SEHNR and CDR2 as FQNEAQ. With regard to this clonotype: The antigen it binds to is not known. Base qualities were left out, and no much larger clone turns up one base away.

Systemically healthy Caucasian individuals from Russia, around 38 in total and aged roughly 6 to 90 years, were included as donors. Each donor gave about 9.8 milliliters of peripheral blood, drawn into EDTA-treated Vacutainer tubes. Ficoll-Paque density-gradient centrifugation was used to isolate PBMCs, with at least 7 million obtained per sample. Total RNA was extracted from PBMCs with Trizol reagent, with at least 5.5 micrograms obtained per sample. For every donor, flow cytometry on a PBMC aliquot measured the percentage of naive CD45RAhigh/CD27high T cells. General conclusions and limits of the study: Total diversity estimates from one million sequenced T cells were considered lower bounds and underestimates. As age increased, observed TCR beta diversity per million T cells dropped in a roughly linear way, and a significant reduction was already evident by age roughly 36. The CMV infection status of donors was not known, potentially confounding age-related changes in expanded clonotypes. Compared with the aged group, the long-lived group had more naive CD4+ T cells, fewer expanded clones and increased TCR diversity, a pattern suggesting age selection. Conclusive comparison of naive and antigen-experienced compartments was prevented by the profiling of bulk unsorted PBMCs. The percentage of naive T cells measured by flow cytometry correlated strongly with observed TCR beta diversity.

The sequence was collected from a woman between 65 and 79 years old in good health. In this chain, TRBV7-9 is recombined with TRBJ2-5; the D gene remains uncertain. The specimen sequenced was blood. The CDR3 in this case is CASSLALTVEETQYF. The DNA reads as follows: TGTGCCAGCAGCTTAGCCCTGACGGTTGAAGAGACCCAGTACTTC.